Described below is a single TCR beta chain sequence and its context. This sample stems from a study of blood T cells in healthy people across ages. Through a sample-barcoded 5' primer and a J-beta primer mix, a second PCR was run for roughly 7 to 12 cycles. CDR3-containing paired-end reads numbering at least 2.5 million came from each sample. TCRdb itself ran the 5' RACE reads through MiXCR, one entry per CDR3 protein. The sample has about 560,000 distinct CDR3 sequences, over 25% seen once. The same sample was also studied in work on T cells of mothers and their children. From that report: Samples were provided by three healthy Caucasian mothers and their six children. The TCR beta CDR3 read count exceeded 8.5 million for each mother and was approximately 3 million for each child.

The receptor was derived from a boy aged 2-9 years in good health. Sequencing used blood.

The CDR3 spells CASSERSEQYF. As DNA, the CDR3 is TGTGCCAGCAGTGAACGAAGCGAGCAGTACTTC. The chain recombines TRBV2 with TRBJ2-5, with D unresolved. Gene TRBJ2-7 matches the end of the DNA better, so the J call may be wrong. Germline V lookup: CDR1 SNHLY, CDR2 FYNNEI. This CDR3 spans 11 amino acids.